One sample yielded the 25 T cell receptor beta chains listed below, sequenced in a study of T cell responses to AZD1222 COVID-19 vaccine. TCRdb keeps only in-frame clones here, not all; method: immunoSEQ multiplex PCR. This table has under 150,000 clones, under 95% appearing once. The source was peripheral blood, collected on day 0 of AZD1222 vaccination. Receptors originate from an adult in good health.

The chain carries TRBV5-4 and TRBJ2-3; 14 bases match TRBD2. The J segment lost 3 bases and the V segment lost 4 bases, leaving 4 bases of the junction unmatched. The CDR3 covers 16 residues. The germline CDR1 and CDR2 sequences are SGHNT and YYREEE (reference sequence). CDR3 amino acids: CASSQGLAGVTDTQYF. The CDR3 bases are TGTGCCAGCAGCCAGGGACTAGCGGGAGTTACAGATACGCAGTATTTT.

The V gene is TRBV7-2, the J gene TRBJ2-3, with D possibly being TRBD1 or TRBD2 (5 bases each). The CDR3 runs to 13 residues. Germline CDR1 is SGHTA and CDR2 is FQGNSA. Trimming cost V 5 bases and J 10 bases, with 16 bases left between them. CDR3 loop: CASSPLGDTAQYF. The CDR3 coding sequence is TGTGCCAGCAGCCCTTTGGGGGATACGGCGCAGTATTTT.

The gene calls are TRBV4-3 and TRBJ2-7; D gene uncertain. V lost 1 base, J lost 6 bases, and 10 bases lay in between. Germline loops: CDR1 LGHNA, CDR2 YSLEER. The CDR3 runs 13 residues. The CDR3 sequence: CASSQGYRSEQYF. As DNA, the CDR3 is TGCGCCAGCAGCCAAGGGTATCGGAGCGAGCAGTACTTC.

This rearrangement joins TRBV6-4 to TRBJ2-2; a weak D match, TRBD2 (6 bases). The ends were cut back, 5 bases at V and 6 bases at J, with 10 bases in the middle. CDR3 length equals 13 residues. In germline, CDR1 is MRHNA, CDR2 SNTAGT. The CDR3 loop reads CASSRLDSGELFF. The CDR3, as DNA: TGTGCCAGCAGTAGACTAGATTCCGGGGAGCTGTTTTTT.

This sequence joins TRBV7-8 and TRBJ1-6; D is possibly TRBD1 (5 bases). The germline V and J ends were trimmed by 7 bases and 7 bases, with 14 bases remaining between them. CDR1 and CDR2 from the germline V gene are SGHVS and FQNEAQ. This CDR3 spans 14 amino acids. CDR3 region: CASTHGRGNSPLHF. CDR3 in DNA: TGTGCCAGCACCCACGGGCGGGGGAATTCACCCCTCCACTTT.

V gene TRBV5-1 combines with J gene TRBJ1-6, with 7 nucleotides matching TRBD1. The junction had 6 bases not matched to a gene; V was cut back by 4 bases and J by 2 bases. Germline-derived CDR1 and CDR2 are SGHRS and YFSETQ. The CDR3 consists of 16 residues. The CDR3, as DNA: TGCGCCAGCAGCCCACAGGGGATCGCCTATAATTCACCCCTCCACTTT. Its translation: CASSPQGIAYNSPLHF.

As DNA, the CDR3 is TGTGCCAGCAGCTCCCGGGCAGGCTGGGGGTCGGACGAGCAGTACTTC. Translating it yields CASSSRAGWGSDEQYF. V usage is TRBV11-2 and J usage is TRBJ2-7; D may be TRBD1 or TRBD2 (5 bases each). Germline lookup yields CDR1 SGHAT and CDR2 FQNNGV. V was cut by 4 bases and J by 5 bases, with 21 bases left in between. This CDR3 has 16 residues.

The chain has TRBV20-1 and TRBJ1-2; D may be TRBD1 (6 bases). From germline, CDR1 is DFQATT and CDR2 SNEGSKA (reference sequence). There are 14 residues in the CDR3. Trimming pared 3 bases from V and 4 bases from J, leaving 15 bases between. Here the CDR3 reads CSASQGGESYGYTF. The CDR3 DNA is TGCAGTGCTAGTCAAGGGGGAGAGAGCTATGGCTACACCTTC.

The rearrangement joins TRBV4-3 to TRBJ2-3, with 7 bases aligning to TRBD1. Germline V lookup: CDR1 LGHNA, CDR2 YSLEER. CDR3 length: 16 amino acids. The junction had 8 bases not matched to a gene; V was cut back by 1 base and J by 4 bases. The CDR3 DNA reads TGCGCCAGCAGCCAAGGTCAGGGGGTGGTGGCAGATACGCAGTATTTT. This translates into CASSQGQGVVADTQYF.

The chain uses TRBV28 and TRBJ1-1; D not certain. The ends were cut back, 5 bases at V and 0 bases at J, with 13 bases in the middle. The germline gives CDR1 MDHEN, CDR2 SYDVKM. This CDR3 has 15 residues. The CDR3 is CASSLSPQMNTEAFF. The CDR3 DNA reads as TGTGCCAGCAGTCTGTCGCCTCAAATGAACACTGAAGCTTTCTTT.

The chain combines TRBV30 with TRBJ1-4; D might be TRBD1 (5 bases). Germline loops: CDR1 GTSNPN, CDR2 SVGIG (reference sequence). The V end was cut by 3 bases, the J end by 2 bases, with 13 bases between. There are 15 residues in the CDR3. As DNA, the CDR3 is TGTGCCTGGAGCGAGGGGACGGTGACTAATGAAAAACTGTTTTTT. Encoded protein: CAWSEGTVTNEKLFF.

The chain couples TRBV11-3 to TRBJ1-1; 7 bases fit TRBD1. Trimming at V came to 3 bases and at J to 0 bases, leaving 10 bases not matched to a gene. CDR1 SGHNT and CDR2 YENEEA come from the germline V gene. This CDR3 spans 17 amino acids. The chain's CDR3 is CASSLNRGGSVNTEAFF. The CDR3 nucleotides are TGTGCCAGCAGCTTGAACAGGGGAGGCTCGGTGAACACTGAAGCTTTCTTT.

Turning to this clone: Compared with germline, one end of the junction differs, possibly owing to a read error. V gene TRBV6-1 combines with J gene TRBJ2-5; 7 nucleotides align to TRBD1. CDR1 MNHNS and CDR2 SASEGT come from the germline V gene. The CDR3 contains 13 residues. CDR3 sequence (DNA): TGTGCCAGCAGTCAGGGGGTCTACCCCCCCGGGGACTTC. Amino acids: CASSQGVYPPGDF.

The chain has TRBV30 and TRBJ1-6; TRBD1 aligns across 11 bases. The germline gives CDR1 GTSNPN, CDR2 SVGIG (reference sequence). V trimming: 3 bases; J trimming: 10 bases; junction bases outside the gene matches: 2. The CDR3 length is 13 residues. CDR3 region: CAWSGQGASPLHF. In nucleotides, the CDR3 is TGTGCCTGGAGCGGACAGGGGGCATCACCCCTCCACTTT. Full variable domain (remainder filled in from reference TRBV30 and TRBJ1-6): SQTIHQWPATLVQPVGSPLSLECTVEGTSNPNLYWYRQAAGRGLQLLFYSVGIGQISSEVPQNLSASRPQDRQFILSSKKLLLSDSGFYLCAWSGQGASPLHFGNGTRLTVT.

This chain connects TRBV13 to TRBJ2-1, with a possible D match to TRBD2 (5 bases). This CDR3 contains 15 residues. Per germline, CDR1 PRHDT and CDR2 FYEKMQ (reference sequence). Trimming pared 5 bases from V and 3 bases from J, leaving 14 bases between. The DNA for the CDR3 is TGTGCCAGCAGCCCCGAGGGCGGGTTCTACAATGAGCAGTTCTTC. Translating it yields CASSPEGGFYNEQFF.

The chain has TRBV20-1 and TRBJ1-1; D not certain. Germline V lookup: CDR1 DFQATT, CDR2 SNEGSKA (reference sequence). V was clipped by 6 bases and J by 3 bases, with 8 bases between them. The CDR3 has 11 residues. The CDR3 DNA reads TGCAGTGCAGCAATGTACACTGAAGCTTTCTTT. Translated: CSAAMYTEAFF.

The chain uses TRBV4-1 and TRBJ1-6; a possible D gene is TRBD1 (6 bases). Germline values: CDR1 MGHRA, CDR2 YSYEKL. This CDR3 spans 15 amino acids. The ends were cut back, 3 bases at V and 7 bases at J, with 13 bases in the middle. CDR3 sequence (DNA): TGCGCCAGCAGCCAGTCCGGGAGGGGGAATTCACCCCTCCACTTT. It is translated as CASSQSGRGNSPLHF.

The chain couples TRBV11-2 to TRBJ2-7; no reliable D call. Germline CDR1 SGHAT, CDR2 FQNNGV. The CDR3 extends over 13 amino acids. V lost 3 bases and J 0 bases, leaving 6 bases between the germline ends. The CDR3 DNA sequence: TGTGCCAGCAGCTTGATCCCCTCCTACGAGCAGTACTTC. This codes for CASSLIPSYEQYF.

This clone was counted a few times. The V call is TRBV4-3, the J call TRBJ1-5, with 9 bases lining up with TRBD1. CDR1 is LGHNA and CDR2 is YSLEER in the germline V gene. V was clipped by 4 bases and J by 6 bases; unmatched bases: 7. CDR3 length: 15 amino acids. The CDR3 nucleotides are TGCGCCAGCAGCCTAAACAGGGGGCAAGGTCAGCCCCAGCATTTT. Protein: CASSLNRGQGQPQHF.

CDR3 residues: CASSLVGSGANVLTF. CDR3 nucleotides: TGTGCCAGCAGCCTCGTGGGATCTGGGGCCAACGTCCTGACTTTC. This chain uses TRBV9 with TRBJ2-6, with D unresolved. The V gene lost 4 bases and the J gene lost 1 base, with 9 bases spanning the gap. In germline, CDR1 is SGDLS, CDR2 YYNGEE. The CDR3 covers 15 residues.

The rearrangement joins TRBV9 to TRBJ2-3; possible D gene TRBD1, 6 bases. V was cut by 3 bases and J by 3 bases, with 17 bases left in between. CDR1 is SGDLS, CDR2 YYNGEE, per germline. The CDR3 sequence is 16 residues long. The DNA for the CDR3 is TGTGCCAGCAGCGGAGCCGGGACAAGCGTAACAGATACGCAGTATTTT. It is translated as CASSGAGTSVTDTQYF.

This chain connects TRBV3-1 (or the pseudogene TRBV3-2) to TRBJ1-1; 11 nucleotides agree with TRBD1. Germline V lookup: CDR1 LGHDT, CDR2 YNNKEL (reference sequence). V trimming: 6 bases; J trimming: 10 bases; junction bases outside the gene matches: 10. This CDR3 has 14 residues. The CDR3 reads CASRDRGRGSGAFF. CDR3 bases: TGTGCCAGCAGGGACAGGGGGCGAGGATCTGGAGCTTTCTTT.

This chain connects TRBV6-5 to TRBJ1-3; 7 nucleotides agree with TRBD1. The trim removed 10 bases at V and 3 bases at J, leaving 6 bases unmatched. Germline values: CDR1 MNHEY, CDR2 SVGAGI. The CDR3 length is 13 residues. In nucleotides, the CDR3 is TGTGCCACCACACAGGGGTTTGGAAACACCATATATTTT. Amino acids: CATTQGFGNTIYF.

This rearrangement joins TRBV10-1 to TRBJ2-7, with 8 bases lining up with TRBD2. The length of the CDR3 is 13 residues. The germline gives CDR1 WNHNN, CDR2 SYGVQD (reference sequence). V lost 5 bases, J lost 5 bases, and 5 bases stayed unmatched. The CDR3: CASSNAGGNEQYF. The CDR3 DNA reads as TGCGCCAGCAGTAACGCGGGAGGTAACGAGCAGTACTTC.

The rearrangement uses TRBV20-1 and TRBJ1-1; maybe TRBD1 (6 bases). This CDR3 is 11 amino acids long. V was clipped by 5 bases and J by 5 bases, with 9 bases between them. Germline CDR1 and CDR2: DFQATT and SNEGSKA (reference sequence). The CDR3 reads CSAFRGTEAFF. The CDR3 coding sequence is TGCAGTGCTTTCAGGGGTACTGAAGCTTTCTTT.